This T cell receptor (beta chain) was retrieved from a study of monozygotic twins with inflammatory bowel disease. Notes on the study in general: Evidence failed to back one strong IBD-linked signal or clonotype.

From its re-call of the 5' RACE reads, TCRdb lists each CDR3 protein once, without DNA. Its clone listing holds approximately 380,000 distinct CDR3 sequences. Per the germline V gene, CDR1 is LGHNA and CDR2 is YNFKEQ. The CDR3 extends over 14 amino acids. As for this clonotype: Its antigen is unidentified.

The material sequenced was blood. This clonotype was obtained from a human donor with ulcerative colitis or Crohn's disease, or a healthy co-twin of an affected twin (not recorded which). The chain recombines TRBV4-2 with TRBJ1-2; there is no DNA to check the TCRdb D call of TRBD1. The CDR3 here is CASSQEGTYYGYTF.